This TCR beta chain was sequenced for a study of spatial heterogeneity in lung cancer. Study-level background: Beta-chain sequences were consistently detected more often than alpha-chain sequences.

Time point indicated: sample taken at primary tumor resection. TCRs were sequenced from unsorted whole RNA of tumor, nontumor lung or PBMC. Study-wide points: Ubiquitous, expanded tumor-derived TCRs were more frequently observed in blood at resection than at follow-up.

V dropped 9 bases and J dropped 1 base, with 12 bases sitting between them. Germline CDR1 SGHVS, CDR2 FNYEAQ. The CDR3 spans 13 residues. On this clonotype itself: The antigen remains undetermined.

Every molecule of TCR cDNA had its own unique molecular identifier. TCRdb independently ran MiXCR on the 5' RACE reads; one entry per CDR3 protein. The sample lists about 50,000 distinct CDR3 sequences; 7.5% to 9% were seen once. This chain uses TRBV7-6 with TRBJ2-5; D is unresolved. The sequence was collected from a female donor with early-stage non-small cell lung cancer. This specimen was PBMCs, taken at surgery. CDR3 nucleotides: TGTGCCAGTCCCTTTCGGGCCCAAGAGACCCAGTACTTC. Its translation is CASPFRAQETQYF.